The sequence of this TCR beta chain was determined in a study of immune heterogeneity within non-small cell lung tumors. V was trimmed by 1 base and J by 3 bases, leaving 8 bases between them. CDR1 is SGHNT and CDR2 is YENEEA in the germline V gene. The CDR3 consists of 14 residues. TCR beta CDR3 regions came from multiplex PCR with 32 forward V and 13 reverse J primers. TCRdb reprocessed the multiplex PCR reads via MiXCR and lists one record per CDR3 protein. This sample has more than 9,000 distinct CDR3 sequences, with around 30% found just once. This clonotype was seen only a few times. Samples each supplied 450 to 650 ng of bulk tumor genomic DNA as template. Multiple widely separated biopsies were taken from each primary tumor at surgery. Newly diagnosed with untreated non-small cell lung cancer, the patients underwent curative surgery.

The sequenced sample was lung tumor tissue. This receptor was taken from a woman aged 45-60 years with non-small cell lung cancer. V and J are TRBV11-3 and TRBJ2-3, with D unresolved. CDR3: CASSLASDTDTQYF. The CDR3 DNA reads TGTGCCAGCAGCTTAGCGTCGGATACAGATACGCAGTATTTT.